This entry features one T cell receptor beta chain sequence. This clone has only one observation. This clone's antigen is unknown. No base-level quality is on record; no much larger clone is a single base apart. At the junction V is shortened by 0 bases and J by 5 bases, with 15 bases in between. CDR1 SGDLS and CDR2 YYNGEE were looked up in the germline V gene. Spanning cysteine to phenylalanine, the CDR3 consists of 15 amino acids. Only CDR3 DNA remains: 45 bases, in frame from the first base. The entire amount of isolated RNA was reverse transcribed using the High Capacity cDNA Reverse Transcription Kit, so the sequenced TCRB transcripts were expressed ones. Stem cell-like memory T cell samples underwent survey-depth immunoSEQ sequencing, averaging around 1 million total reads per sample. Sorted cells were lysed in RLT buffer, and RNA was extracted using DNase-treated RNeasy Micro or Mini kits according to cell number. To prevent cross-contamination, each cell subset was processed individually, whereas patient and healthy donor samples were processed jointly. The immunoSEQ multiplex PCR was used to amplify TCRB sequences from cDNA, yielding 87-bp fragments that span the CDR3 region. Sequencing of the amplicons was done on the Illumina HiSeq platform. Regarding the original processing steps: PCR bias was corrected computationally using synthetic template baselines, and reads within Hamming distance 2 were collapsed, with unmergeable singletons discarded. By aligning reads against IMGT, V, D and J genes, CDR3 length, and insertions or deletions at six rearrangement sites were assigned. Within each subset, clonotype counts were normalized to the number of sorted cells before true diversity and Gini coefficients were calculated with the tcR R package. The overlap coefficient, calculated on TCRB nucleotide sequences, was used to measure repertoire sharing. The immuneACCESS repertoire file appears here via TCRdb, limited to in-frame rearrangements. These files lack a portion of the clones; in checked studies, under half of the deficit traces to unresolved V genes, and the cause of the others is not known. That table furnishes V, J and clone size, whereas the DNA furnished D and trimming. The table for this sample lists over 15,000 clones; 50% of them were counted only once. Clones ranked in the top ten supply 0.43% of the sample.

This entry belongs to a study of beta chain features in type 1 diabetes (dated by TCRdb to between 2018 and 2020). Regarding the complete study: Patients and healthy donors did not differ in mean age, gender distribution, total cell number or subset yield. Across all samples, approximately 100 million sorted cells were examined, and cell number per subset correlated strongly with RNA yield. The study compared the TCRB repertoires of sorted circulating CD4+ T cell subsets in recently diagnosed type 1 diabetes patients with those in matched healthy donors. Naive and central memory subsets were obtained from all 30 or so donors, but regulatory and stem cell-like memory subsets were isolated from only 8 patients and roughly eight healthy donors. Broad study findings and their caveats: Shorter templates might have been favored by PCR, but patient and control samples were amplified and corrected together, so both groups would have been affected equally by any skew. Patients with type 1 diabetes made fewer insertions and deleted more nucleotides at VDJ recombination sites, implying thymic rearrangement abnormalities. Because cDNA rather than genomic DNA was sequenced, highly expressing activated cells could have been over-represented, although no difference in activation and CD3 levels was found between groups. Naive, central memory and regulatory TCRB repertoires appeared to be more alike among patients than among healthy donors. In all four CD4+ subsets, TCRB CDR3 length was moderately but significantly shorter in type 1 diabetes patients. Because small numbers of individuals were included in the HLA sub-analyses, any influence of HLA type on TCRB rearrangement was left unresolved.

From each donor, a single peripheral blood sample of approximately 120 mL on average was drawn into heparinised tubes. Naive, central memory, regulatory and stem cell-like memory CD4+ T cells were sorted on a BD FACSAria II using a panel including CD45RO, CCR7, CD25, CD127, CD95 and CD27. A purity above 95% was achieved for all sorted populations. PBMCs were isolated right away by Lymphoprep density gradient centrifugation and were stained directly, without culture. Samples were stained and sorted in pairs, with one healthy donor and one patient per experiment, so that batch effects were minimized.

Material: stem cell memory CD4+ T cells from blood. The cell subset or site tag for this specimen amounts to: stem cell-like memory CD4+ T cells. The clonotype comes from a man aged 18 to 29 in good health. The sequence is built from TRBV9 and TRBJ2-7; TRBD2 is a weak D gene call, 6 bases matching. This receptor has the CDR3 CASSVVAGTPNEQYF. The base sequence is TGTGCCAGCAGCGTAGTGGCGGGAACGCCCAACGAGCAGTACTTC.